A single sample is the source of the 20 T cell receptor beta chains below, sequenced in a study of cytomegalovirus exposure and HLA in healthy donors. PCR used 60 Vbeta primers and 13 Jbeta primers. Sequencing used immunoSEQ multiplex PCR; TCRdb keeps in-frame clones, though not all of them. The sample records fewer than 250,000 clones, approximately 78% being singletons. Sequencing input: PBMCs. The receptors here all came from a man aged 30 to 45 in good health and CMV-seronegative.

CDR3 DNA: TGTGCCAGCAGCGTCGGGGGACAGGGGGCAGATACGCAGTATTTT. As protein: CASSVGGQGADTQYF. The gene calls are TRBV9 and TRBJ2-3, with TRBD1 matching over 11 bases. Trimming cost V 2 bases and J 4 bases; bases outside gene matches: 3. The germline V gene has CDR1 SGDLS and CDR2 YYNGEE. This CDR3 is built from 15 residues.

This clone was detected once. This chain joins TRBV7-3 and TRBJ2-1; 10 bases agree with TRBD2. The CDR3 is 15 amino acids. V gave up 5 bases and J gave up 7 bases; unmatched junction bases: 8. CDR1 is SGHTA, CDR2 FQGTGA, per germline. CDR3 region: CASSLSGGALNEQFF. The CDR3 coding sequence is TGTGCCAGCAGCCTAAGCGGGGGGGCCCTAAATGAGCAGTTCTTC.

This sequence joins TRBV16 and TRBJ1-2; unclear D gene. Germline assignment: CDR1 KGHSY and CDR2 FQNENV. The CDR3 loop spans 14 amino acids. V was shortened by 2 bases and J by 5 bases, with 12 bases between the two germline ends. CDR3 in amino acids: CASSQIGVVYGYTF. CDR3 DNA: TGTGCCAGCAGCCAAATCGGGGTCGTGTATGGCTACACCTTC.

The CDR3 here is CASSSRGRVYGYTF. CDR3 bases: TGTGCCAGCAGTTCTAGGGGGCGAGTCTATGGCTACACCTTC. This chain joins TRBV27 and TRBJ1-2; 7 bases line up with TRBD1. The CDR3 has 14 residues. CDR1 is MNHEY, CDR2 SMNVEV, per germline (reference sequence). The junction had 6 bases not matched to a gene; V was cut back by 4 bases and J by 4 bases.

The genes are TRBV7-8 and TRBJ1-5, with 8 positions matching TRBD1. Germline V CDR1 and CDR2: SGHVS, FQNEAQ. V dropped 5 bases and J dropped 6; count of bases not matched to a gene: 9. The CDR3 runs 15 residues. The CDR3 sequence: CASSLNQGAVQPQHF. The DNA of the CDR3 is TGTGCCAGCAGCCTAAACCAGGGGGCGGTTCAGCCCCAGCATTTT.

The V and J genes are TRBV7-9 and TRBJ1-5, with D tentatively TRBD1 (6 bases). The CDR3 extends over 14 amino acids. V was trimmed by 4 bases and J by 6 bases, leaving 13 bases between them. Germline loops: CDR1 SEHNR, CDR2 FQNEAQ (reference sequence). CDR3 protein: CASSSQGSSQPQHF. For the CDR3, the DNA is TGTGCCAGCAGCTCACAGGGATCTAGTCAGCCCCAGCATTTT. Full variable domain (missing parts from reference TRBV7-9 and TRBJ1-5): DTGVSQNPRHKITKRGQNVTFRCDPISEHNRLYWYRQTLGQGPEFLTYFQNEAQLEKSRLLSDRFSAERPKGSFSTLEIQRTEQGDSAMYLCASSSQGSSQPQHFGDGTRLSIL.

The chain links TRBV6-5 to TRBJ2-7, with D maybe TRBD1 (6 bases). V shed 2 bases and J shed 7 bases, with 15 bases lying between them. This CDR3 is built from 14 residues. From germline, CDR1 is MNHEY and CDR2 SVGAGI. CDR3 DNA: TGTGCCAGCAGTTACGGGACACGGCTCTGGGAGCAGTACTTC. Protein sequence: CASSYGTRLWEQYF.

CDR3 protein: CASSPGSLAGDQETQYF. In nucleotides, the CDR3 is TGTGCCAGCAGCCCGGGGAGCCTAGCGGGCGATCAAGAGACCCAGTACTTC. The genes are TRBV7-9 and TRBJ2-5; 8 positions match TRBD2. Germline V gene data show CDR1 as SEHNR and CDR2 as FQNEAQ (reference sequence). Trimming at V came to 5 bases and at J to 2 bases, leaving 13 bases not matched to a gene. The CDR3 contains 17 residues.

The genes are TRBV27 and TRBJ2-7; 11 bases match TRBD1. The trim removed 6 bases at V and 4 bases at J, leaving 8 bases unmatched. Germline V gene data show CDR1 as MNHEY and CDR2 as SMNVEV (reference sequence). This CDR3 has 15 residues. CDR3 DNA: TGTGCCAGCAGCAGCGTGGGACAGGGGGATTACGAGCAGTACTTC. Amino acid sequence: CASSSVGQGDYEQYF.

V usage is TRBV6-5 and J usage is TRBJ2-5, with a tentative D call TRBD1 (6 bases). Trimming pared 4 bases from V and 3 bases from J, leaving 9 bases between. In germline, CDR1 is MNHEY, CDR2 SVGAGI. The CDR3 runs 13 residues. For the CDR3, the DNA is TGTGCCAGCAGTTTTGAGGGGGAAGAGACCCAGTACTTC. Encoded protein: CASSFEGEETQYF.

A few counts support this clone. The V gene is TRBV29-1, the J gene TRBJ2-1, with TRBD2 matching over 10 bases. Germline V gene sequence: CDR1 SQVTM, CDR2 ANQGSEA. Germline trimming cut 1 base from V and 4 bases from J; bases unmatched to any gene: 7. The CDR3 is made up of 16 amino acids. The CDR3, as DNA: TGCAGCGTTGAAGCCACCGGGACTAGCGCTTACAATGAGCAGTTCTTC. Residues: CSVEATGTSAYNEQFF.

The rearrangement links TRBV28 to TRBJ1-2; 10 bases line up with TRBD1. Germline loops: CDR1 MDHEN, CDR2 SYDVKM. The CDR3 length is 16 residues. V trimming: 6 bases; J trimming: 8 bases; junction bases outside the gene matches: 15. The CDR3 protein is CASSPSLQTGGLGYTF. DNA for the CDR3: TGTGCCAGCAGCCCTTCCCTCCAGACAGGGGGCTTGGGCTACACCTTC.

The chain is built from TRBV7-9 and TRBJ2-3, with D possibly TRBD2 on 5 matching bases. CDR1 is SEHNR and CDR2 is FQNEAQ in the germline V gene (reference sequence). The CDR3 covers 14 residues. V lost 5 bases to trimming and J lost 6 bases, with 15 bases between them. In DNA form, the CDR3 reads TGTGCCAGCAGCCCTACCAGAGGCGGGGATACGCAGTATTTT. Amino acids: CASSPTRGGDTQYF.

The CDR3 loop is CASSAPGTGLNTEAFF. The CDR3 DNA follows: TGTGCCAGCAGTGCCCCCGGGACAGGGTTGAACACTGAAGCTTTCTTT. The chain employs TRBV2 and TRBJ1-1, with 9 bases lining up with TRBD1. The V gene end was trimmed by 4 bases and the J gene end by 0 bases; junction bases not matched to a gene: 6. The germline gives CDR1 SNHLY, CDR2 FYNNEI. The CDR3 covers 16 residues.

The rearrangement joins TRBV7-9 to TRBJ2-7; possibly TRBD2 for D (5 bases). Germline-derived CDR1 and CDR2 are SEHNR and FQNEAQ (reference sequence). Deletions cut 5 bases from V and 6 bases from J, with 8 bases between. This CDR3 contains 11 residues. The CDR3 nucleotides are TGTGCCAGCAGCCGGAGCGGCGAGCAGTACTTC. It codes for CASSRSGEQYF.

V usage is TRBV4-3 and J usage is TRBJ2-1; TRBD2 matches 9 bases. CDR1 is LGHNA and CDR2 is YSLEER in the germline V gene. V lost 1 base and J lost 5; bases outside the gene matches: 6. The CDR3 has 16 amino acids. CDR3 nucleotide sequence: TGCGCCAGCAGCCAAGGCGCGGGGGGGTCCGACAATGAGCAGTTCTTC. Its translation: CASSQGAGGSDNEQFF.

V gene TRBV29-1 combines with J gene TRBJ2-7; 9 bases are a match to TRBD1. Looked up from germline, CDR1 is SQVTM and CDR2 is ANQGSEA. The CDR3 spans 12 residues. J lost 6 bases, V lost 4 bases, and 4 bases had no gene match. The CDR3 here is CSVAGTGSEQYF. The CDR3 DNA reads TGCAGCGTTGCCGGGACAGGGAGCGAGCAGTACTTC.

This chain joins TRBV20-1 and TRBJ1-1; TRBD1 might be the D (6 bases). V was clipped by 4 bases and J by 3 bases, with 6 bases between them. The CDR3 spans 11 residues. Germline V CDR1 and CDR2: DFQATT, SNEGSKA (reference sequence). The CDR3 region has the DNA TGCAGTGCTAAGGGGGACACTGAAGCTTTCTTT. Its protein is CSAKGDTEAFF.

The chain employs TRBV5-1 and TRBJ2-7; the match to TRBD1 covers 12 bases. CDR1 SGHRS and CDR2 YFSETQ come from the germline V gene. This CDR3 is built from 15 residues. V shed 4 bases and J 2 bases; nucleotides not matched to a gene: 4. The CDR3 bases are TGCGCCAGCAGCCTGGGACAGGGGGCAGCCTACGAGCAGTACTTC. This sequence encodes CASSLGQGAAYEQYF.

V usage is TRBV6-1 and J usage is TRBJ1-5, with D unresolved. Per germline, CDR1 MNHNS and CDR2 SASEGT. The CDR3 has 15 amino acids. V shed 3 bases and J shed 3 bases, with 12 bases lying between them. The CDR3 region is CASSEYRGVNQPQHF. The CDR3 DNA follows: TGTGCCAGCAGTGAGTATCGGGGAGTCAATCAGCCCCAGCATTTT.